This T cell receptor (beta chain) came from a study of blood T cell repertoires in COVID-19. Overall study context: T cells, B-cell-depleted T cells, or PBMCs provided the cDNA or gDNA that served as material.

With 8 bases removed from V and 6 bases from J, the gap between germline ends came to 19 bases. The CDR3 spans 14 residues. Germline V gene sequence: CDR1 MDHEN, CDR2 SYDVKM. How the authors handled the data: Quantification of nucleated cells was approximated via reference gene primer amplification. Assay: immunoSEQ multiplex PCR; the TCRdb copy retains only in-frame clones and omits some. V, J and clone size were drawn from that table, and D and trimming were deduced from the DNA. The profile shows 120,000 or so clones, 65% to 80% of them singletons. V is TRBV28 and J is TRBJ1-1, with no clear D. Sequencing was done on a sample of peripheral blood. The receptor's source is a human donor with acute or convalescent COVID-19. The donor label of this sample is uncertain. In nucleotides, the CDR3 is TGTGCCAGCCCTCCCAGGAAGGTTCTTTCTGAAGCTTTCTTT. Its translation is CASPPRKVLSEAFF.